This T cell receptor beta chain was captured in a study of blood T cell repertoires in COVID-19. Overall study context: Nucleic acid was either cDNA or gDNA, and it came from T cells, B-cell-depleted T cells, or PBMCs.

This clone was recorded only once. The CDR3 runs 12 residues. V lost 7 bases and J lost 10; bases outside the gene matches: 9. In the original workflow: Amplification of reference gene primers was used by the study to estimate nucleated cell counts. This table comes from immunoSEQ multiplex PCR, and its TCRdb copy is limited to in-frame clones, with some not included. That table is the source of V, J and clone size, and D and trimming were worked out from the DNA. The table shows about 68,000 clones, with around nine tenths occurring only once. Specimen: peripheral blood. The clonotype originates from a human donor in a cohort sampled during active COVID-19. The chain employs TRBV12-3 or TRBV12-4 and TRBJ1-1, with 7 bases matching TRBD1. This CDR3 reads CASTRDREGAFF. The CDR3 nucleotides are TGTGCCAGCACCCGAGACAGGGAAGGAGCTTTCTTT.